This T cell receptor (beta chain) was recovered during a study of cytomegalovirus exposure and HLA in healthy donors. J lost 4 bases, V lost 5 bases, and 3 bases had no gene match. The CDR3 has 14 residues. Germline V gene sequence: CDR1 SGHTA, CDR2 FQGTGA. This clone was observed a few times. The target antigen is unknown. General study findings and limits: Researchers reported in a later analysis that a missense DCLRE1C variant was tied to TCR beta V- and J-gene trimming. A later analysis showed TCR association rates differing by HLA locus, peaking at DRB1 and lowest at HLA-C. It was reported that TCR beta sequences correctly inferred the HLA-A and HLA-B alleles for most subjects. HLA allele associations emerged for under 20,000 TCR beta sequences in a later analysis, at 0.05 false discovery rate.

The PCR contained 60 Vbeta and 13 Jbeta primers. Method: immunoSEQ multiplex PCR; TCRdb's copy keeps in-frame clones and lacks some. The sample shows about 160,000 clones, roughly three quarters of them seen only once. The genes are TRBV7-3 and TRBJ1-1; 11 bases are shared with TRBD1. Sample: PBMCs. The source of this sequence is a man aged 35-49 years in good health and CMV-seropositive. Written as DNA, the CDR3 is TGTGCCAGCAGCGTTGGGACAGGGGGCACTGAAGCTTTCTTT. Encoded protein: CASSVGTGGTEAFF.